This record covers a single T cell receptor beta chain. With random hexamers, 0.5 to 1 ug RNA was reverse transcribed. TCRdb re-derived calls from the immunoSEQ multiplex PCR reads in MiXCR, one entry per CDR3 protein. The sample shows under 150,000 distinct CDR3 sequences, approximately 95% of them seen only once. This entry is derived from a study of CD8 T cells in Susac syndrome. CDR1 is MGHRA and CDR2 is YSYEKL in the germline V gene. The CDR3 runs 14 residues. The V end was cut by 1 base, the J end by 5 bases, with 12 bases between. This sequence was found in a human donor with Susac syndrome. The chain combines TRBV4-1 with TRBJ2-7, with D hard to call. Sequencing was done on a sample of CD4+ T cells from PBMCs. CDR3 nucleotide sequence: TGCGCCAGCAGCCAAGGTCTATTGGGGAACGAGCAGTACTTC. Protein sequence: CASSQGLLGNEQYF.